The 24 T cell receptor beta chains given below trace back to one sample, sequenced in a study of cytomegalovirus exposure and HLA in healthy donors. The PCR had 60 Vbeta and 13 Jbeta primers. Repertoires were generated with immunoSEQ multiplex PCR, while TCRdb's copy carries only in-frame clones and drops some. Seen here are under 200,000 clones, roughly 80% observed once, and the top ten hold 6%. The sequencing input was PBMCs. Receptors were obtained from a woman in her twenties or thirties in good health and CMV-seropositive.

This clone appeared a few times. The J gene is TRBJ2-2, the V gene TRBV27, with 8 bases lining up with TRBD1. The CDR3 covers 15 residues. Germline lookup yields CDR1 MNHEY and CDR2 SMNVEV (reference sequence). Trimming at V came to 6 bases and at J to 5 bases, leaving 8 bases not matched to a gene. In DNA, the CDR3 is TGTGCCAGCAGGACCGACAGGGGAGGTACCGGGGAGCTGTTTTTT. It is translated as CASRTDRGGTGELFF.

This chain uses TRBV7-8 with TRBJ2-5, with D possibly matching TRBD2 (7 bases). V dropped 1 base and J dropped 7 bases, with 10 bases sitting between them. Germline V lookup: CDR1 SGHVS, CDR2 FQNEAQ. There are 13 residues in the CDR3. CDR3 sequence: CASSLEGGGTQYF. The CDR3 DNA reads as TGTGCCAGCAGCTTAGAAGGGGGGGGGACCCAGTACTTC.

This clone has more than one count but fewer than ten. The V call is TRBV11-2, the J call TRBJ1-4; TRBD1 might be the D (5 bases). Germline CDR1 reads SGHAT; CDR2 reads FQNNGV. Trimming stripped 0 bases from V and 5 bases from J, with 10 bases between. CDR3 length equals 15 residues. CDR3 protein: CASSLEAGQNEKLFF. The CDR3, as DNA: TGTGCCAGCAGCTTAGAGGCAGGGCAAAATGAAAAACTGTTTTTT.

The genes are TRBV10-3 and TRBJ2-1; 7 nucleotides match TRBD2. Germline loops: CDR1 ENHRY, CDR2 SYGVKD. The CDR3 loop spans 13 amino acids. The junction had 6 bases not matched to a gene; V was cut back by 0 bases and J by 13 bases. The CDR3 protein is CAISESVAGVQFF. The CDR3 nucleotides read TGTGCCATCAGTGAGTCTGTGGCGGGGGTACAGTTCTTC.

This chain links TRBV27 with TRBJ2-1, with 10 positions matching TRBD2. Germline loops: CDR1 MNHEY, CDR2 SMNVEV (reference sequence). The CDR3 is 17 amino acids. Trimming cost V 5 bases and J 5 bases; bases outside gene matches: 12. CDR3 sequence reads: CASSRIAGGSRHNEQFF. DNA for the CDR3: TGTGCCAGCAGTCGAATAGCGGGGGGCTCGCGACACAATGAGCAGTTCTTC.

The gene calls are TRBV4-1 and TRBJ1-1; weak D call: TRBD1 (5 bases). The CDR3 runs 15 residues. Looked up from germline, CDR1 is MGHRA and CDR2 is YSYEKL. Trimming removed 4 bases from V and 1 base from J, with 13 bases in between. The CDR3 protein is CASSRGGARNTEAFF. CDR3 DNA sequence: TGCGCCAGCAGCCGCGGAGGGGCGCGGAACACTGAAGCTTTCTTT.

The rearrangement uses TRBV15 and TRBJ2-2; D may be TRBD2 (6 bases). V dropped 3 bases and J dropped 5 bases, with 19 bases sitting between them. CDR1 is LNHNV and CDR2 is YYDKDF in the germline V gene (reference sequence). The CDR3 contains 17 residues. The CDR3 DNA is TGTGCCACCAGCAGGGACCTAAGCTGGGGAGGAACCGGGGAGCTGTTTTTT. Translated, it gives CATSRDLSWGGTGELFF.

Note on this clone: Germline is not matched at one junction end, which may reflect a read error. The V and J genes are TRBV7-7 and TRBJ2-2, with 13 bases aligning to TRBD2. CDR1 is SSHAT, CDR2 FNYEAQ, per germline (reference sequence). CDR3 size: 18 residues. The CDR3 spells CASSDWTSGGWNTGELFF. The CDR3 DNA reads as TGTGCTAGCAGCGATTGGACTAGCGGGGGATGGAACACCGGGGAGCTGTTTTTT.

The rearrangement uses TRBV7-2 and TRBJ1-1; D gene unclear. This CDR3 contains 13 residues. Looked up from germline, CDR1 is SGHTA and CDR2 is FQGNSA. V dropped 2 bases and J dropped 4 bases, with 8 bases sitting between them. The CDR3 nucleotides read TGTGCCAGCAGCTTAATTTTCGGCACTGAAGCTTTCTTT. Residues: CASSLIFGTEAFF.

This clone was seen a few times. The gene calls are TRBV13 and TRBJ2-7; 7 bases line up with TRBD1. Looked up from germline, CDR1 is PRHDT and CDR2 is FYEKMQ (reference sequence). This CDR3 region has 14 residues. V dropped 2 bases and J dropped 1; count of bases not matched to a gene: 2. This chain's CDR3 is CASSLRDRSYEQYF. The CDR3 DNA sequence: TGTGCCAGCAGCTTACGGGACAGATCCTACGAGCAGTACTTC.

The CDR3 region has the DNA TGTGCCAGCAGACTCCGGGACAGTCGCTCCTACGAGCAGTACTTC. Its protein product is CASRLRDSRSYEQYF. The chain recombines TRBV28 with TRBJ2-7; 7 bases map to TRBD1. Germline trimming cut 6 bases from V and 0 bases from J; bases unmatched to any gene: 8. Germline V gene lookup returns CDR1 MDHEN and CDR2 SYDVKM. This CDR3 comprises 15 residues. Variable domain in full (rest from reference TRBV28 and TRBJ2-7): DVKVTQSSRYLVKRTGEKVFLECVQDMDHENMFWYRQDPGLGLRLIYFSYDVKMKEKGDIPEGYSVSREKKERFSLILESASTNQTSMYLCASRLRDSRSYEQYFGPGTRLTVT.

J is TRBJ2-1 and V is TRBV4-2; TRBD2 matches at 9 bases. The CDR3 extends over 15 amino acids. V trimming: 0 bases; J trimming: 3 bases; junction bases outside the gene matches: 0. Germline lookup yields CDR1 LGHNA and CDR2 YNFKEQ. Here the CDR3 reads CASSQETSGYNEQFF. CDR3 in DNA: TGTGCCAGCAGCCAAGAGACTAGCGGCTACAATGAGCAGTTCTTC.

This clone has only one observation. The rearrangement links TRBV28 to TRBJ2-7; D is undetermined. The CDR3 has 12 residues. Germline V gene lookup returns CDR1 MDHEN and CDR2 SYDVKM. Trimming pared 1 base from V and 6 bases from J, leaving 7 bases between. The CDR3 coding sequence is TGTGCCAGCAGTTTATACAGCCGCGAGCAGTACTTC. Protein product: CASSLYSREQYF. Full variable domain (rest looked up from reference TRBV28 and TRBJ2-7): DVKVTQSSRYLVKRTGEKVFLECVQDMDHENMFWYRQDPGLGLRLIYFSYDVKMKEKGDIPEGYSVSREKKERFSLILESASTNQTSMYLCASSLYSREQYFGPGTRLTVT.

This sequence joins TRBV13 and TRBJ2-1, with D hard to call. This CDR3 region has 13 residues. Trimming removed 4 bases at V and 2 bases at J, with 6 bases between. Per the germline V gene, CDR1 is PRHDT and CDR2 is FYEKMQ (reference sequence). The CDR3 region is CASSSTPYNEQFF. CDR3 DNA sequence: TGTGCCAGCAGCTCGACACCCTACAATGAGCAGTTCTTC.

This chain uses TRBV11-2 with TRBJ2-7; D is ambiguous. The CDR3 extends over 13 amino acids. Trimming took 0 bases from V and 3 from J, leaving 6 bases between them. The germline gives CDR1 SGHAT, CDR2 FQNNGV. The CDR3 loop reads CASSLDSFYEQYF. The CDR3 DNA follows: TGTGCCAGCAGCTTAGATTCCTTCTACGAGCAGTACTTC. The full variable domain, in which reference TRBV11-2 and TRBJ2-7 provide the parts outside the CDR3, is EAGVAQSPRYKIIEKRQSVAFWCNPISGHATLYWYQQILGQGPKLLIQFQNNGVVDDSQLPKDRFSAERLKGVDSTLKIQPAKLEDSAVYLCASSLDSFYEQYFGPGTRLTVT.

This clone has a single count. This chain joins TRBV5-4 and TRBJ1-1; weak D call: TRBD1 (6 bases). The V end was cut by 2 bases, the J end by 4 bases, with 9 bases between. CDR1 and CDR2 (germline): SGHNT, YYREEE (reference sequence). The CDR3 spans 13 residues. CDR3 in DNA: TGTGCCAGCAGCTTACAGGGTCTCACTGAAGCTTTCTTT. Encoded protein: CASSLQGLTEAFF.

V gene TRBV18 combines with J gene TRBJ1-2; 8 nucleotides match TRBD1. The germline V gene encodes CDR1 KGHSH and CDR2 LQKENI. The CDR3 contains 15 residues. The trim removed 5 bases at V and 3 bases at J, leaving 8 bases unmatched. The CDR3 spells CASSAGTGADYGYTF. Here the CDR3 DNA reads TGTGCCAGCTCAGCCGGGACAGGCGCGGACTATGGCTACACCTTC.

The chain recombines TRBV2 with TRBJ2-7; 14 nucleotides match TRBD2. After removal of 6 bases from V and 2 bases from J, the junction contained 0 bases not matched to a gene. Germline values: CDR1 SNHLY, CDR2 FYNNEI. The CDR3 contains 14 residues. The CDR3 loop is CASRGLAGAYEQYF. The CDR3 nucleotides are TGTGCCAGCAGGGGACTAGCGGGAGCCTACGAGCAGTACTTC.

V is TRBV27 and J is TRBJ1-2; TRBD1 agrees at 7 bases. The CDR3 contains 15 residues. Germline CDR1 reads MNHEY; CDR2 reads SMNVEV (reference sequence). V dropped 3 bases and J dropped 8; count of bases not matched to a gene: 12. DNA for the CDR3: TGTGCCAGCAGTTTCCAGGCAGGGGGAGTCTACGGCTACACCTTC. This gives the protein CASSFQAGGVYGYTF.

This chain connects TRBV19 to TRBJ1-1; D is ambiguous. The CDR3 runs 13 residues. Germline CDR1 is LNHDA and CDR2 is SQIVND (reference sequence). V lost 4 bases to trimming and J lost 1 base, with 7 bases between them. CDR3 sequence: CASSTYQNTEAFF. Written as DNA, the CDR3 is TGTGCCAGTAGTACCTATCAGAACACTGAAGCTTTCTTT. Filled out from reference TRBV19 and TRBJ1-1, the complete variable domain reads DGGITQSPKYLFRKEGQNVTLSCEQNLNHDAMYWYRQDPGQGLRLIYYSQIVNDFQKGDIAEGYSVSREKKESFPLTVTSAQKNPTAFYLCASSTYQNTEAFFGQGTRLTVV.

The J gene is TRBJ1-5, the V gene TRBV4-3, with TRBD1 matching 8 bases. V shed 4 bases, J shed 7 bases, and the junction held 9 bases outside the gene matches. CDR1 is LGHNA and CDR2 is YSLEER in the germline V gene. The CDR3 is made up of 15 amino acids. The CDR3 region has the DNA TGCGCCAGCAGCCTTGATGCAGGGGGCGGGCAGCCCCAGCATTTT. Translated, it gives CASSLDAGGGQPQHF.

CDR3: CASSSRTPSSGNTIYF. CDR3 DNA sequence: TGCGCCAGCAGCTCCCGGACACCGAGCTCTGGAAACACCATATATTTT. The gene calls are TRBV4-1 and TRBJ1-3, with D tentatively TRBD1 (5 bases). CDR3 length: 16 residues. The germline gives CDR1 MGHRA, CDR2 YSYEKL. V was cut by 5 bases and J by 0 bases, with 14 bases left in between.

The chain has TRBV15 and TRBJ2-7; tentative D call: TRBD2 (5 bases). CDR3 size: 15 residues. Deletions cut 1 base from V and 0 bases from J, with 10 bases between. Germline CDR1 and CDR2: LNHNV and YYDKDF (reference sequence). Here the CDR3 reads CATSRVGGSSYEQYF. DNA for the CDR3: TGTGCCACCAGCAGAGTCGGTGGGAGCTCCTACGAGCAGTACTTC.

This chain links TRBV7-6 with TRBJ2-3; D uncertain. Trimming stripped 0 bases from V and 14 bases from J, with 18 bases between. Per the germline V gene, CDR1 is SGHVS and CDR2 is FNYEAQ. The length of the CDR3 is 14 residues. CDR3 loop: CASSLAQVPTPLYF. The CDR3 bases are TGTGCCAGCAGCTTAGCTCAGGTTCCTACACCACTGTATTTT.